A single sample is the source of the 26 T cell receptor beta chains below, sequenced in a study of molecular identifiers for immune sequencing clone quantification. From the PCR reads, TCRdb called clonotypes with MiXCR, one entry per CDR3 protein. The repertoire holds about 320,000 distinct CDR3 sequences, over 20% seen once, with approximately 0.85% in the top ten. Sequenced: naive CD8+ T cells from blood, with Jurkat cell RNA spiked in. Specified subset: FACS-sorted CD8+CD4-CCR7+CD45RA+ naive T cells. The receptor set was obtained from a human donor in good health. Some libraries in this study had Jurkat cell RNA spiked in.

Many counts were recorded for this clonotype. The chain links TRBV27 to TRBJ2-3, with D hard to call. Germline V gene lookup returns CDR1 MNHEY and CDR2 SMNVEV (reference sequence). The CDR3 runs to 13 residues. V lost 2 bases and J 6 bases, leaving 9 bases between the germline ends. The chain's CDR3 is CASSLLDSDTQYF. The CDR3 bases are TGTGCCAGCAGTTTACTAGATAGCGATACGCAGTATTTT.

J is TRBJ2-7 and V is TRBV5-4; possibly TRBD2 for D (5 bases). This CDR3 region has 15 residues. The V end was cut by 4 bases, the J end by 12 bases, with 26 bases between. Germline-derived CDR1 and CDR2 are SGHNT and YYREEE (reference sequence). The CDR3: CASSNPTTGSYGLYF. In nucleotides, the CDR3 is TGTGCCAGCAGCAACCCCACGACGGGATCCTACGGGCTGTACTTC.

The chain combines TRBV6-5 with TRBJ2-7; D may correspond to TRBD1 or TRBD2 (6 bases each). CDR1 is MNHEY, CDR2 SVGAGI, per germline. The CDR3 is made up of 12 amino acids. V was shortened by 7 bases and J by 5 bases, with 12 bases between the two germline ends. The CDR3 loop is CASTEGGNEQYF. CDR3 DNA sequence: TGTGCCAGCACGGAAGGGGGGAACGAGCAGTACTTC.

In the case of this clonotype: A much larger clone differs by one base, so this may be a read error. The rearrangement links TRBV14 to TRBJ2-5, with 7 bases identical to TRBD2. The CDR3 is 14 residues long. Trimming removed 3 bases from V and 2 bases from J; junction bases left unmatched: 3. Per germline, CDR1 SGHDN and CDR2 FVKESK. The CDR3 loop reads CASSHWGGQETQYF. CDR3 bases: TGTGCCAGCAGCCATTGGGGGGGTCAAGAGACCCAGTACTTC.

Comments on this clonotype: An end of the junction differs from the germline gene, which may be a read error. The chain combines TRBV28 with TRBJ1-6; 7 bases fit TRBD1. The length of the CDR3 is 13 residues. Per the germline V gene, CDR1 is MDHEN and CDR2 is SYDVKM. Here the CDR3 reads CASRDRNNTPLHF. CDR3 nucleotide sequence: TGTGCCAGCAGGGACAGGAATAATACACCCCTCCACTTT.

This clonotype was observed a handful of times. V and J are TRBV5-1 and TRBJ2-3; D is possibly TRBD2 (6 bases). CDR1 and CDR2 (germline): SGHRS, YFSETQ. The V and J ends lost 1 base and 0 bases respectively, with 12 bases between them. The CDR3 has 16 residues. DNA for the CDR3: TGCGCCAGCAGCTTGTGGGGGGAAGCGAGCACAGATACGCAGTATTTT. This gives the protein CASSLWGEASTDTQYF.

This clonotype was seen only once. One end of the junction does not line up with germline, which may come from a read error. The rearrangement joins TRBV2 to TRBJ1-5; the D is unclear. Per the germline V gene, CDR1 is SNHLY and CDR2 is FYNNEI. The CDR3 contains 14 residues. The CDR3 region is CASSEYGVNQPKHF. The CDR3 bases are TGCGCCAGCAGTGAATACGGCGTCAATCAGCCCAAGCATTTT. The full variable domain, its missing parts supplied by reference TRBV2 and TRBJ1-5, is EPEVTQTPSHQVTQMGQEVILRCVPISNHLYFYWYRQILGQKVEFLVSFYNNEISEKSEIFDDQFSVERPDGSNFTLKIRSTKLEDSAMYFCASSEYGVNQPKHFGDGTRLSIL.

The chain joins TRBV11-2 to TRBJ2-5; 9 bases match TRBD1. This CDR3 spans 13 amino acids. Germline values: CDR1 SGHAT, CDR2 FQNNGV. V shed 7 bases and J 4 bases; nucleotides not matched to a gene: 4. CDR3 sequence reads: CASTIQGAETQYF. CDR3 in DNA: TGTGCCAGCACCATACAGGGGGCAGAGACCCAGTACTTC.

The chain is built from TRBV6-5 and TRBJ2-6; TRBD2 matches 10 bases. The V and J ends lost 0 bases and 4 bases, in that order; junction bases with no gene match: 15. This CDR3 is built from 21 residues. Germline V gene sequence: CDR1 MNHEY, CDR2 SVGAGI. Here the CDR3 DNA reads TGTGCCAGCAGTTACTCGTCGGTCGAGCGGGAGGGCCGGTCCGGGGCCAACGTCCTGACTTTC. Protein: CASSYSSVEREGRSGANVLTF.

J is TRBJ2-7 and V is TRBV7-9; D gene unclear. Germline-derived CDR1 and CDR2 are SEHNR and FQNEAQ (reference sequence). The V end was cut by 5 bases, the J end by 0 bases, with 11 bases between. This CDR3 has 14 amino acids. CDR3: CASSPTPSSYEQYF. Written as DNA, the CDR3 is TGTGCCAGCAGCCCCACACCCAGCTCCTACGAGCAGTACTTC.

This clonotype was seen at least ten times. The chain has TRBV12-3 or TRBV12-4 and TRBJ1-1, with D unresolved. Trimming stripped 5 bases from V and 4 bases from J, with 23 bases between. There are 17 residues in the CDR3. CDR3 residues: CASSNRGGSFFGTEAFF. As DNA, the CDR3 is TGTGCCAGCAGTAACCGGGGAGGGTCCTTCTTCGGCACTGAAGCTTTCTTT.

A remark on this clonotype: The junction does not match germline at one end; this may be a read error. V usage is TRBV12-3 or TRBV12-4 and J usage is TRBJ2-7; D is unclear. The CDR3 spans 13 residues. The CDR3 loop is CASSLALSNEQYF. The CDR3 bases are TGTGCCAGCAGTTTAGCTCTCTCCAACGAGCAGTACTTC.

Comments on this clonotype: This may come from a read error, since a much larger clone is one base off. The genes are TRBV19 and TRBJ2-2, with TRBD1 identical over 7 bases. The CDR3 is 14 amino acids. The germline V gene encodes CDR1 LNHDA and CDR2 SQIVND (reference sequence). The CDR3: CASSRQGETGELLF. The CDR3 region has the DNA TGTGCCAGTAGTAGACAGGGTGAGACCGGGGAGCTGCTTTTT.

As regards this clonotype: A much bigger clone sits one base away, suggesting this may be a read error. J is TRBJ2-3 and V is TRBV11-2; D not certain. The V end lost 8 bases, the J end lost 11 bases, and 20 bases lay between the germline ends. The germline gives CDR1 SGHAT, CDR2 FQNNGV. This CDR3 comprises 13 residues. The CDR3 sequence: CASVGAIRNMQYF. Written as DNA, the CDR3 is TGTGCCAGCGTGGGCGCGATCCGCAATATGCAGTATTTT.

As for this clonotype: Possible read error: a much larger clone is one base away. A read error is likely, as this CDR3 ends without the conserved phenylalanine or tryptophan. The chain has TRBV29-1 and TRBJ2-7, with a possible D match to TRBD2 (6 bases). The CDR3 length is 14 residues. Germline values: CDR1 SQVTM, CDR2 ANQGSEA. Trimming stripped 4 bases from V and 2 bases from J, with 15 bases between. The CDR3 nucleotides are TGCAGCGTTGCCCTCCCTGGGAGGACCTACGAGCAGTACTCC. As protein: CSVALPGRTYEQYS.

This clonotype came up many times. The V gene is TRBV6-5, the J gene TRBJ2-5, with 7 nucleotides matching TRBD2. V lost 5 bases to trimming and J lost 4 bases; unmatched junction nucleotides: 7. CDR3 size: 14 residues. CDR1 and CDR2 from the germline V gene are MNHEY and SVGAGI. The CDR3 DNA follows: TGTGCCAGCAGTCTCGGGACTACCTTAGAGACCCAGTACTTC. It codes for CASSLGTTLETQYF.

This clonotype was detected ten times or more. The chain combines TRBV30 with TRBJ2-7; unclear D gene. This CDR3 comprises 14 residues. Germline lookup yields CDR1 GTSNPN and CDR2 SVGIG (reference sequence). V was cut by 0 bases and J by 4 bases, with 13 bases left in between. The CDR3 sequence is CAWSVPVSRYEQYF. The CDR3 nucleotides read TGTGCCTGGAGTGTACCAGTGTCTCGGTACGAGCAGTACTTC.

The sample holds a few counts of this clonotype. The chain carries TRBV19 and TRBJ2-7; D unclear. V was trimmed by 0 bases and J by 8 bases, leaving 14 bases between them. The CDR3 spans 14 residues. CDR1 and CDR2 (germline): LNHDA, SQIVND (reference sequence). In DNA, the CDR3 is TGTGCCAGTAGTATAGACGGCCCGTCAAAAAAGCAGTACTTC. Its protein is CASSIDGPSKKQYF.

This clonotype was observed at least ten times. The rearrangement links TRBV20-1 to TRBJ2-7; TRBD2 is a possible D gene (7 bases). Trimming removed 0 bases at V and 6 bases at J, with 18 bases between. This CDR3 has 15 amino acids. Germline CDR1 reads DFQATT; CDR2 reads SNEGSKA (reference sequence). In DNA form, the CDR3 reads TGCAGTGCTAGAGATCCTTATAGGGGGGGGGGCGAGCAGTACTTC. This gives the protein CSARDPYRGGGEQYF.

V and J are TRBV11-2 and TRBJ2-5; TRBD2 matches 14 bases. Germline loops: CDR1 SGHAT, CDR2 FQNNGV. The CDR3 extends over 16 amino acids. The trim removed 3 bases at V and 4 bases at J, leaving 4 bases unmatched. In DNA form, the CDR3 reads TGTGCCAGCAGCTTCCCCGGGACTAGCGGGAGAGAGACCCAGTACTTC. It is translated as CASSFPGTSGRETQYF. The full variable domain, completed using reference TRBV11-2 and TRBJ2-5, is EAGVAQSPRYKIIEKRQSVAFWCNPISGHATLYWYQQILGQGPKLLIQFQNNGVVDDSQLPKDRFSAERLKGVDSTLKIQPAKLEDSAVYLCASSFPGTSGRETQYFGPGTRLLVL.

Regarding this clonotype: A read error may produce the germline difference seen at one junction end. This chain uses TRBV7-6 with TRBJ2-7; TRBD2 might be the D (6 bases). Germline V gives CDR1 SGHVS, CDR2 FNYEAQ. There are 14 residues in the CDR3. The CDR3 sequence: CASSLGGDSYGQYF. As DNA, the CDR3 is TGTGCCAGCAGCTTAGGAGGGGACTCCTACGGGCAGTACTTC.

In this sample, this clonotype turned up a few times. The chain is built from TRBV12-3 or TRBV12-4 and TRBJ2-2; the match to TRBD2 covers 8 bases. This CDR3 has 16 amino acids. The junction had 6 bases not matched to a gene; V was cut back by 6 bases and J by 0 bases. CDR3 protein: CASRMLAGTNTGELFF. The DNA for the CDR3 is TGTGCCAGCAGGATGTTAGCGGGGACGAACACCGGGGAGCTGTTTTTT.

This clonotype showed up many times. The chain recombines TRBV5-1 with TRBJ1-5; D is ambiguous. From germline, CDR1 is SGHRS and CDR2 YFSETQ. V was shortened by 1 base and J by 3 bases, with 17 bases between the two germline ends. This CDR3 spans 17 amino acids. The CDR3 region is CASSLWPKDGFNQPQHF. The CDR3, as DNA: TGCGCCAGCAGCTTGTGGCCAAAGGACGGATTCAATCAGCCCCAGCATTTT.

This clonotype was observed at least ten times. V usage is TRBV6-5 and J usage is TRBJ1-5; D is unclear. V was cut by 5 bases and J by 2 bases, with 7 bases left in between. Germline V gives CDR1 MNHEY, CDR2 SVGAGI. This CDR3 spans 13 amino acids. Written as DNA, the CDR3 is TGTGCCAGCAGTCCCCGTGGCAATCAGCCCCAGCATTTT. This gives the protein CASSPRGNQPQHF.

This clonotype has a handful of counts. The chain carries TRBV19 and TRBJ2-2; TRBD1 might be the D (6 bases). The length of the CDR3 is 16 residues. Germline V gene sequence: CDR1 LNHDA, CDR2 SQIVND (reference sequence). Trimming removed 5 bases at V and 5 bases at J, with 18 bases between. The CDR3 sequence is CASSPRQVQGTGELFF. In DNA form, the CDR3 reads TGTGCCAGTAGTCCTCGACAGGTCCAGGGGACCGGGGAGCTGTTTTTT.

This clonotype turned up a few times. DNA for the CDR3: TGTGCCAGCAGTTACACCCGACTCCGACTAGGGTCTGGGGCCAACGTCCTGACTTTC. Translating gives CASSYTRLRLGSGANVLTF. The rearrangement joins TRBV6-5 to TRBJ2-6; D might be TRBD2 (6 bases). The V gene lost 2 bases and the J gene lost 1 base, with 18 bases spanning the gap. The CDR3 runs to 19 residues. Germline loops: CDR1 MNHEY, CDR2 SVGAGI.